The rows below give T cell receptor beta chains drawn from one sample of a study of cytomegalovirus exposure and HLA in healthy donors. TCRdb's copy holds only in-frame clones and misses some; the assay was immunoSEQ multiplex PCR. The sample lists approximately 160,000 clones, around nine tenths occurring once. The sequenced sample was PBMCs. All receptors come from a woman between 18 and 29 years old in good health and CMV-seropositive. Both conserved end residues are part of each CDR3. Fields, in order: CDR3 protein, CDR3 DNA, D gene, clone size, V gene, J gene. A D gene is named only where the DNA matches it firmly. Clone size is not always given. Where it is, it says once, few, many or a class for expanded clones.

CDR3aa: CASSPQPRENTGELFF; CDR3nt: TGTGCCAGCAGCCCCCAGCCGCGGGAGAACACCGGGGAGCTGTTTTTT; d_gene: -; abundance: once; v_gene: TRBV7-8; j_gene: TRBJ2-2
CDR3aa: CSAQNTEAFF; CDR3nt: TGCAGTGCCCAGAACACTGAAGCTTTCTTT; d_gene: -; abundance: -; v_gene: TRBV20-1; j_gene: TRBJ1-1
CDR3aa: CASSDSRVNEQFF; CDR3nt: TGTGCCAGCAGTGACTCGAGGGTCAATGAGCAGTTCTTC; d_gene: -; abundance: -; v_gene: TRBV6-4; j_gene: TRBJ2-1
CDR3aa: CASSYGQGNYEQYF; CDR3nt: TGTGCCAGCAGTTACGGGCAGGGGAACTACGAGCAGTACTTC; d_gene: -; abundance: -; v_gene: TRBV6-5; j_gene: TRBJ2-7
CDR3aa: CASSLAGLAGGLLEQYF; CDR3nt: TGTGCCAGCAGCTTAGCCGGACTAGCGGGAGGCCTCTTGGAGCAGTACTTC; d_gene: TRBD2; abundance: -; v_gene: TRBV7-2; j_gene: TRBJ2-7
CDR3aa: CSVERTGGSEQYF; CDR3nt: TGCAGCGTTGAACGGACAGGGGGAAGCGAGCAGTACTTC; d_gene: TRBD1; abundance: -; v_gene: TRBV29-1; j_gene: TRBJ2-7
CDR3aa: CASSFPSGLSYEQYF; CDR3nt: TGTGCCAGCAGTTTCCCTAGCGGGCTCTCCTACGAGCAGTACTTC; d_gene: TRBD2; abundance: -; v_gene: TRBV28; j_gene: TRBJ2-7
CDR3aa: CASSLVSGLYTGELFF; CDR3nt: TGTGCCAGCAGCTTAGTTAGTGGACTGTACACCGGGGAGCTGTTTTTT; d_gene: -; abundance: -; v_gene: TRBV13; j_gene: TRBJ2-2
CDR3aa: CASSLRPGGGLDTGELFF; CDR3nt: TGTGCCAGCAGCTTAAGGCCGGGTGGGGGCCTGGACACCGGGGAGCTGTTTTTT; d_gene: -; abundance: -; v_gene: TRBV7-9; j_gene: TRBJ2-2
CDR3aa: CASSLSQGLGTDTQYF; CDR3nt: TGTGCCAGCAGTTTATCGCAGGGACTAGGCACAGATACGCAGTATTTT; d_gene: TRBD2; abundance: -; v_gene: TRBV27; j_gene: TRBJ2-3
CDR3aa: CASSARTGFSGNTIYF; CDR3nt: TGTGCCAGCAGTGCCCGGACAGGGTTCTCTGGAAACACCATATATTTT; d_gene: TRBD1; abundance: -; v_gene: TRBV2; j_gene: TRBJ1-3
CDR3aa: CASSPRTGGYEQYF; CDR3nt: TGTGCCAGCAGTCCCCGGACAGGGGGCTACGAGCAGTACTTC; d_gene: TRBD1; abundance: -; v_gene: TRBV6-1; j_gene: TRBJ2-7